This TCR beta chain was captured in a study of T cell responses to AZD1222 COVID-19 vaccine. Overall study findings and caveats: Repertoire samples came only from after the peak T cell response. Donors were mostly white British, more females; clonal diversity possibly underestimated.

Data came from immunoSEQ multiplex PCR; TCRdb stores just in-frame clones and leaves some out. The sample has more than 95,000 clones, approximately 93% seen once. Note on this clone: Its antigen is unknown.

Germline CDR1 DFQATT, CDR2 SNEGSKA (reference sequence). This CDR3 has 11 residues. V dropped 3 bases and J dropped 5 bases, with 5 bases sitting between them. This chain uses TRBV20-1 with TRBJ2-1; D unresolved. Source: peripheral blood, taken on day 0 of AZD1222 vaccination. The TCR was taken from an adult in good health. CDR3 region: CSASRNNEQFF. CDR3 in DNA: TGCAGTGCTAGCCGGAACAATGAGCAGTTCTTC.